These 24 T cell receptor beta chains share one sample of origin, sequenced in a study of blood T cell repertoires in COVID-19. The assay was immunoSEQ multiplex PCR, and TCRdb's table has in-frame clones only and misses some. The data contain 70,000 to 95,000 clones, 85% of them singletons. Sequencing was performed on peripheral blood. These receptors were taken from a woman in her seventies with active or convalescent COVID-19.

The gene calls are TRBV9 and TRBJ1-1; 9 bases map to TRBD1. V was pared by 5 bases and J by 2 bases, with 4 bases of the junction left unmatched. The CDR3 length is 14 residues. Germline assignment: CDR1 SGDLS and CDR2 YYNGEE. The CDR3 DNA follows: TGTGCCAGCAGTCGGACAGGGGTTAACACTGAAGCTTTCTTT. As protein: CASSRTGVNTEAFF. The full variable domain, rest sourced from reference TRBV9 and TRBJ1-1, is DSGVTQTPKHLITATGQRVTLRCSPRSGDLSVYWYQQSLDQGLQFLIQYYNGEERAKGNILERFSAQQFPDLHSELNLSSLELGDSALYFCASSRTGVNTEAFFGQGTRLTVV.

The rearrangement joins TRBV5-1 to TRBJ1-1; possibly TRBD1 for D (5 bases). Germline V gene lookup returns CDR1 SGHRS and CDR2 YFSETQ. Trimming took 4 bases from V and 5 from J, leaving 15 bases between them. This CDR3 contains 14 residues. The CDR3 sequence: CASSVRGPGTEAFF. CDR3 in DNA: TGCGCCAGCAGCGTAAGGGGCCCAGGGACTGAAGCTTTCTTT.

The chain combines TRBV18 with TRBJ2-1, with 7 bases matching TRBD2. Germline V gives CDR1 KGHSH, CDR2 LQKENI. The CDR3 has 15 residues. V was clipped by 6 bases and J by 2 bases; unmatched bases: 7. CDR3 nucleotide sequence: TGTGCCAGCTCCCTCAGCGGGGCTGCCTACAATGAGCAGTTCTTC. Protein product: CASSLSGAAYNEQFF.

This clone was found once. The chain recombines TRBV3-1 (or the pseudogene TRBV3-2) with TRBJ2-1; 14 bases map to TRBD2. CDR3 size: 20 residues. J was trimmed by 0 bases and V by 3 bases; bases with no gene match: 10. In germline, CDR1 is LGHDT, CDR2 YNNKEL (reference sequence). Here the CDR3 DNA reads TGTGCCAGCAGCCAGGGACTAGCGGGGGTTGCACCCAGCTCCTACAATGAGCAGTTCTTC. Protein: CASSQGLAGVAPSSYNEQFF.

This clone was observed a single time. This chain connects TRBV3-1 (or the pseudogene TRBV3-2) to TRBJ1-2, with D possibly being TRBD1 (6 bases). With 0 bases removed from V and 3 bases from J, the gap between germline ends came to 11 bases. Germline lookup yields CDR1 LGHDT and CDR2 YNNKEL (reference sequence). The CDR3 totals 15 residues. CDR3 amino acids: CASSQDHTGYYGYTF. CDR3 nucleotide sequence: TGTGCCAGCAGCCAAGATCACACAGGGTACTATGGCTACACCTTC.

The chain has TRBV18 and TRBJ1-2; possibly TRBD1 for D (6 bases). V lost 3 bases to trimming and J lost 0 bases, with 8 bases between them. CDR3 size: 14 residues. In germline, CDR1 is KGHSH, CDR2 LQKENI. CDR3 residues: CASSPGTPNYGYTF. The CDR3 DNA reads TGTGCCAGCTCACCCGGGACACCTAACTATGGCTACACCTTC. The whole variable domain, remainder taken from reference TRBV18 and TRBJ1-2, is NAGVMQNPRHLVRRRGQEARLRCSPMKGHSHVYWYRQLPEEGLKFMVYLQKENIIDESGMPKERFSAEFPKEGPSILRIQQVVRGDSAAYFCASSPGTPNYGYTFGSGTRLTVV.

This clone has a single count. V gene TRBV28 combines with J gene TRBJ1-1; possibly TRBD1 for D (6 bases). The CDR3 spans 14 residues. V lost 6 bases to trimming and J lost 4 bases, with 15 bases between them. Germline V gene sequence: CDR1 MDHEN, CDR2 SYDVKM. CDR3 sequence (DNA): TGTGCCAGCAGCCCGACAGGTGAGGGCACTGAAGCTTTCTTT. It is translated as CASSPTGEGTEAFF.

The chain uses TRBV6-2 or TRBV6-3 and TRBJ2-2; 7 bases agree with TRBD1. Germline lookup yields CDR1 MNHEY and CDR2 SVGEGT. Trimming took 6 bases from V and 2 from J; bases not matched to a gene: 3. The CDR3 spans 14 residues. The CDR3 reads CASSWDSNTGELFF. The CDR3 nucleotides are TGTGCCAGCAGCTGGGACAGCAACACCGGGGAGCTGTTTTTT.

This chain uses TRBV6-5 with TRBJ2-7; 7 positions match TRBD2. CDR3 length: 14 residues. Germline lookup yields CDR1 MNHEY and CDR2 SVGAGI. The V segment lost 11 bases and the J segment 5 bases; nucleotides outside the gene matches: 15. The CDR3 DNA reads as TGTGCCGCCCACCCTGGGGGGGGGACGGACGAGCAGTACTTC. This encodes CAAHPGGGTDEQYF.

The rearrangement links TRBV5-8 to TRBJ1-1; D may be TRBD1 (5 bases). The V gene's germline CDR1 is SGHTS and CDR2 YDEGEE. Deletions cut 5 bases from V and 0 bases from J, with 11 bases between. This CDR3 comprises 14 residues. CDR3 in DNA: TGTGCCAGCAGGCGAGTGGGGCTGAACACTGAAGCTTTCTTT. As protein: CASRRVGLNTEAFF.

V usage is TRBV3-1 (or the pseudogene TRBV3-2) and J usage is TRBJ2-7, with D tentatively TRBD2 (5 bases). The CDR3 contains 12 residues. The V gene lost 3 bases and the J gene lost 7 bases, with 10 bases spanning the gap. Looked up from germline, CDR1 is LGHDT and CDR2 is YNNKEL (reference sequence). CDR3 sequence (DNA): TGTGCCAGCAGCCATGGGCGCGGGGAGCAGTACTTC. It encodes CASSHGRGEQYF.

This clone showed up just a few times. The V call is TRBV12-3 or TRBV12-4, the J call TRBJ1-2, with D unclear. The CDR3 runs 13 residues. Trimming removed 3 bases at V and 6 bases at J, with 11 bases between. The CDR3 coding sequence is TGTGCCAGCAGTTTTAGAACCCTTCATGGCTACACCTTC. Translating gives CASSFRTLHGYTF.

This chain links TRBV5-1 with TRBJ2-1, with 12 bases aligning to TRBD2. The CDR3 spans 16 residues. CDR1 and CDR2 (germline): SGHRS, YFSETQ. V dropped 3 bases and J dropped 7; count of bases not matched to a gene: 8. CDR3 loop: CASSYQTSGGGNEQFF. The CDR3, as DNA: TGCGCCAGCAGCTATCAGACTAGCGGGGGTGGGAATGAGCAGTTCTTC.

V and J are TRBV5-1 and TRBJ2-5, with TRBD2 identical over 10 bases. V trimming: 1 base; J trimming: 5 bases; junction bases outside the gene matches: 2. Germline loops: CDR1 SGHRS, CDR2 YFSETQ. The CDR3 extends over 14 amino acids. CDR3 bases: TGCGCCAGCAGCTTGACTAGCGGGGTGGAGACCCAGTACTTC. Amino acids: CASSLTSGVETQYF.

The chain couples TRBV2 to TRBJ2-1; 8 nucleotides agree with TRBD1. The germline V gene has CDR1 SNHLY and CDR2 FYNNEI. V lost 4 bases to trimming and J lost 4 bases; unmatched junction nucleotides: 0. This CDR3 has 13 residues. The CDR3 DNA sequence: TGTGCCAGCAGTGGGACAGGGTACAATGAGCAGTTCTTC. As protein: CASSGTGYNEQFF.

This chain connects TRBV18 to TRBJ1-1; D gene ambiguous. Germline V gene lookup returns CDR1 KGHSH and CDR2 LQKENI. This CDR3 contains 17 residues. Trimming shortened V by 5 bases and J by 0 bases, and 19 bases separated the two germline ends. The DNA for the CDR3 is TGTGCCAGCTCAGCCGCCCCGGGTACATCAATGAACACTGAAGCTTTCTTT. This codes for CASSAAPGTSMNTEAFF. Full variable domain (outside the CDR3, taken from reference TRBV18 and TRBJ1-1): NAGVMQNPRHLVRRRGQEARLRCSPMKGHSHVYWYRQLPEEGLKFMVYLQKENIIDESGMPKERFSAEFPKEGPSILRIQQVVRGDSAAYFCASSAAPGTSMNTEAFFGQGTRLTVV.

V is TRBV5-4 and J is TRBJ2-3; maybe TRBD2 (7 bases). CDR1 SGHNT and CDR2 YYREEE come from the germline V gene (reference sequence). Trimming took 6 bases from V and 0 from J, leaving 26 bases between them. The CDR3 is 19 residues long. DNA for the CDR3: TGTGCCAGCACTAAGATGGGGGGGCGAGGGTCCAGTAGCACAGATACGCAGTATTTT. This sequence encodes CASTKMGGRGSSSTDTQYF.

This chain uses TRBV7-2 with TRBJ2-7, with 7 bases aligning to TRBD1. The length of the CDR3 is 13 residues. V was pared by 3 bases and J by 2 bases, with 1 base of the junction left unmatched. The V gene's germline CDR1 is SGHTA and CDR2 FQGNSA. The CDR3 loop reads CASSFGTAYEQYF. In nucleotides, the CDR3 is TGTGCCAGCAGCTTCGGGACAGCCTACGAGCAGTACTTC. The full variable domain, in which reference TRBV7-2 and TRBJ2-7 provide the parts outside the CDR3, is GAGVSQSPSNKVTEKGKDVELRCDPISGHTALYWYRQSLGQGLEFLIYFQGNSAPDKSGLPSDRFSAERTGGSVSTLTIQRTQQEDSAVYLCASSFGTAYEQYFGPGTRLTVT.

This clone turned up a few times. The chain employs TRBV21-1 and TRBJ1-2; TRBD1 was called by the table and not checked on the DNA. TRBV21-1 is assigned pseudogene status. The CDR3 is made up of 12 amino acids. The CDR3 region is CASQAQPRGYTF. The CDR3 bases are TGTGCCAGCCAGGCCCAACCACGGGGCTACACCTTC.

The rearrangement joins TRBV11-2 to TRBJ1-1; TRBD1 is a possible D gene (6 bases). The CDR3 consists of 11 residues. V was trimmed by 5 bases and J by 10 bases, leaving 11 bases between them. From germline, CDR1 is SGHAT and CDR2 FQNNGV. The CDR3 loop is CASSEGVGAFF. The CDR3 bases are TGTGCCAGCAGCGAGGGGGTCGGAGCTTTCTTT. The whole variable domain, remainder taken from reference TRBV11-2 and TRBJ1-1, is EAGVAQSPRYKIIEKRQSVAFWCNPISGHATLYWYQQILGQGPKLLIQFQNNGVVDDSQLPKDRFSAERLKGVDSTLKIQPAKLEDSAVYLCASSEGVGAFFGQGTRLTVV.

The chain employs TRBV18 and TRBJ1-3; TRBD1 matches at 7 bases. V lost 6 bases, J lost 2 bases, and 7 bases stayed unmatched. The CDR3 totals 15 residues. Germline lookup yields CDR1 KGHSH and CDR2 LQKENI. The CDR3 reads CASSPKGGPGNTIYF. CDR3 in DNA: TGTGCCAGCTCTCCGAAAGGGGGCCCTGGAAACACCATATATTTT.

J is TRBJ1-2 and V is TRBV27; TRBD1 matches 7 bases. Germline CDR1 and CDR2: MNHEY and SMNVEV (reference sequence). V trimming: 10 bases; J trimming: 5 bases; junction bases outside the gene matches: 13. The CDR3 has 14 amino acids. The CDR3 loop is CATRVTGTQYGYTF. CDR3 bases: TGTGCCACCAGAGTGACAGGGACACAATATGGCTACACCTTC.

This chain links TRBV5-4 with TRBJ2-6, with 7 bases identical to TRBD1. CDR3 size: 17 residues. The J segment lost 0 bases and the V segment lost 4 bases, leaving 7 bases of the junction unmatched. Germline V gives CDR1 SGHNT, CDR2 YYREEE (reference sequence). The CDR3 is CASSPRDRPSGANVLTF. CDR3 DNA: TGTGCCAGCAGCCCCCGGGACAGACCCTCTGGGGCCAACGTCCTGACTTTC.

This clone came up once. V usage is TRBV5-4 and J usage is TRBJ2-1; 9 bases align to TRBD2. V shed 2 bases, J shed 9 bases, and the junction held 9 bases outside the gene matches. This CDR3 contains 15 residues. Germline CDR1 and CDR2: SGHNT and YYREEE (reference sequence). The CDR3 protein is CASSFAGGQVGEQFF. CDR3 nucleotide sequence: TGTGCCAGCAGCTTTGCGGGGGGGCAGGTTGGTGAGCAGTTCTTC.